The clone carrying this TCR beta chain was seen a handful of times. The antigen is unknown. TCRdb ran MiXCR on the multiplex PCR reads and lists one entry per CDR3 protein. This sample has about 80,000 distinct CDR3 sequences, with approximately 20% found just once. These data are taken from a study of breast tumors, draining lymph nodes, adjacent tissues. Study outcomes and limitations: Tumors had less TCR diversity than lymph nodes, more than nontumor tissue. Data only fit, rather than demonstrated, lymph node origin of most tumor T cells.

Germline CDR1 reads SGHNT; CDR2 reads YYREEE (reference sequence). The CDR3 length is 16 residues. V shed 4 bases, J shed 6 bases, and the junction held 5 bases outside the gene matches. The lymph nodes were axillary draining lymph nodes from breast cancer patients. This TCR came from a female donor with breast cancer. Some clones in this sample may be carry-over from other donors' samples. The J gene is TRBJ2-2, the V gene TRBV5-4; 14 bases match TRBD2. The sequenced material came from axillary lymph node tissue. The CDR3 sequence: CASSPGLAGGPGELFF. CDR3 sequence (DNA): TGTGCCAGCAGCCCTGGACTAGCGGGAGGACCCGGGGAGCTGTTTTTT.